The rows below give T cell receptor beta chains drawn from one sample of a study of T-cell reconstitution after alpha-beta-depleted transplantation in children. TCRdb recomputed calls from the PCR reads with MiXCR, one row per CDR3 protein. Seen here are more than 100,000 distinct CDR3 sequences, 23% observed once, and the top ten hold 10%. Here the sequenced sample was PBMCs, mostly from graft donor cells, taken 180 days after TCRalphabeta/CD19-depleted stem cell transplant. Receptors originate from a male patient under 10 years old who had a stem cell transplant for chronic granulomatous disease, so the T cells may come from the graft donor. Each CDR3 is given with its conserved first and last residue. A row's size may be missing; if present it is once, few, many or a size class.

v_gene	abundance	CDR3aa
TRBV20-1	many	CSEKGLAGVSHEQFF
TRBV12-3/TRBV12-4	-	CASTPGRGFYEQYF
TRBV11-2	-	CASSLVFSYNEQFF
TRBV20-1	many	CSARLSTGSNQPQHF
TRBV20-1	few	CSLTYWGSHLSTDTQYF
TRBV20-1	few	CSAARSGGEQYF
TRBV18	-	CASSPGPTYEQYF
TRBV2	-	CASSFARGEDTQYF
TRBV12-3/TRBV12-4	-	CASSGGPNTGELFF
TRBV13	many	CASSPTRGSGNEQFF
TRBV29-1	many	CSVGASSYEQYF
TRBV20-1	many	CSARFQETQYF
TRBV12-3/TRBV12-4	many	CASSPAYTQYF
TRBV12-3/TRBV12-4	once	CASSYGVLKTQYF
TRBV28	many	CASSLGSNQPQHF
TRBV5-1	many	CASSLEPAGNTIYF
TRBV20-1	many	CSASGRPSSGLYNEQFF
TRBV4-1	-	CASSQDGGRFYEQYF
TRBV29-1	-	CSALGTGLAGGLYNEQFF
TRBV5-1	-	CASSFWEGLDTQYF
TRBV7-2	few	CASSLEGRTGELFF
TRBV5-1	many	CASSLQVPGAPQDTQYF
TRBV12-3/TRBV12-4	-	CASRPTAWKTQYF
TRBV24-1	-	CATSDLSGNTGELFF
TRBV6-5	-	CASSYSKITADTQYF
TRBV7-2	few	CASSLDGDLNQPQHF
TRBV28	-	CASSLRSPFPDSNQPQHF
TRBV29-1	many	CSVGTSGTWSNEQFF
TRBV29-1	few	CSAIRDRSSYEQYF
TRBV6-5	-	CASSTTPRYEQYF
TRBV5-1	few	CASSMGLAETQYF
TRBV27	-	CASRQLAGASDTQYF
TRBV27	-	CASSLSWQGYEQYF
TRBV2	many	CAIAKGRVANTGELFF
TRBV12-3/TRBV12-4	many	CASSLGSLSYEQYF
TRBV12-3/TRBV12-4	many	CASSLRQGRGYEQYF
TRBV7-2	few	CASSLVGTGGEGNTIYF
TRBV4-3	few	CASSQVASGTAPYEQYF
TRBV5-5	-	CASSWGRTVNTEAFF
TRBV20-1	few	CSAKGERAYNEQFF
TRBV5-5	-	CASRPSGSSNQPQHF
TRBV12-3/TRBV12-4	-	CASSPPSGRFGEQFF
TRBV20-1	many	CSAKRTGRTYEQYF
TRBV20-1	-	CSARTGASVTQYF
TRBV20-1	few	CSARWALTAEAFF
TRBV7-8	-	CASSLSPQETQYF
TRBV7-3	few	CASSSASGRAEETQYF
TRBV20-1	once	CSAGQGAGWGETQYF
TRBV24-1	-	CATSERLAGEGDEQFF
TRBV20-1	-	CSARKHSGGASYNEQFF
TRBV5-1	few	CASSLERLRYEQYF
TRBV10-3	-	CAIGTRIRNIQYF
TRBV12-3/TRBV12-4	many	CASSSSRRGGTGELFF
TRBV20-1	few	CSAGHSGTKETQYF
TRBV12-3/TRBV12-4	-	CASSLLRNTGELFF
TRBV6-1	few	CASSTPGGGVNEQFF
TRBV5-1	many	CASSLPGQGYNEQFF
TRBV4-3	few	CASSPDRVGEKLFF
TRBV7-6	few	CASSLLWDTQETQYF